The present T cell receptor beta chain was sequenced within a study of T cell repertoires in cytomegalovirus infection. Whole-study context: Indicated by public TCR beta signatures were CMV infection and matching HLA type.

This clonotype has ten or more counts. The antigen is not known. Study observations and caveats: HLA-C-restricted TCR beta clonotypes specific for CMV led the ex vivo response. Summed frequency of public TCR beta families distinguished CMV carriers with the relevant HLA.

TCRdb processed the reads anew with MiXCR; each CDR3 protein has one entry. The table includes about 150,000 distinct CDR3 sequences, about 20% detected once. The sample was PBMCs. The sequence derives from a human donor in good health (CMV status not recorded). Some clones in this sample may be carry-over from other donors' samples.

Here the CDR3 DNA reads TGTGCCAGCAGCCCGGGACTAGCGGGGACACCCGAGCAGTTCTTC. Residues: CASSPGLAGTPEQFF. This chain links TRBV7-2 with TRBJ2-1; 13 bases are shared with TRBD2. This CDR3 comprises 15 residues. CDR1 is SGHTA, CDR2 FQGNSA, per germline. The V segment lost 5 bases and the J segment 10 bases; nucleotides outside the gene matches: 8.